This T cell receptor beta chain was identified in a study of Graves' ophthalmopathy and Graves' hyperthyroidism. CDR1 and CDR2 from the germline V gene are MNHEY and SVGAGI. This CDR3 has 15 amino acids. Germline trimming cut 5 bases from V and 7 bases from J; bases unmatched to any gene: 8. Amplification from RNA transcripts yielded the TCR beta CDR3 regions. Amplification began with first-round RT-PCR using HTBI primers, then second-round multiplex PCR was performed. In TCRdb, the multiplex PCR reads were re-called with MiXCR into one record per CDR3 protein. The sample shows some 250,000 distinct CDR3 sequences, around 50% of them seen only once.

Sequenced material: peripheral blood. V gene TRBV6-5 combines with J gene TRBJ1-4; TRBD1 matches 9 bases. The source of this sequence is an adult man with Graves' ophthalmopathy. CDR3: CASSANRGRIEKLFF. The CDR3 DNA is TGTGCCAGCAGTGCGAACAGGGGGCGGATTGAAAAACTGTTTTTT.